These 14 T cell receptor beta chains were all obtained from the same sample, sequenced in a study of naive and memory T cell subsets. Both TRBC1 and TRBC2 were covered by a beta constant-region primer of two equimolar oligonucleotides. The ligated cDNA underwent four PCR rounds using SP2 and nested alpha and beta constant-region primers. In TCRdb, the UMI-ligation and nested PCR reads were re-called with MiXCR into one record per CDR3 protein. The sample records around 110,000 distinct CDR3 sequences, around 35% being singletons. Sequencing was done on a sample of central memory CD4+ T cells from blood. These receptors all come from a human donor in good health.

This clonotype has a handful of counts. V is TRBV13 and J is TRBJ1-4, with D possibly TRBD1 on 5 matching bases. In germline, CDR1 is PRHDT, CDR2 FYEKMQ (reference sequence). CDR3 length: 14 amino acids. Trimming cost V 8 bases and J 0 bases, with 10 bases left between them. CDR3 bases: TGTGCCAGCGGGACCTATGCAACTAATGAAAAACTGTTTTTT. This encodes CASGTYATNEKLFF.

In DNA, the CDR3 is TGTGCCAGCAGTCTGTTAACTAATGAAAAACTGTTTTTT. Amino acids: CASSLLTNEKLFF. The chain combines TRBV28 with TRBJ1-4; D unclear. Per the germline V gene, CDR1 is MDHEN and CDR2 is SYDVKM. V was trimmed by 5 bases and J by 1 base, leaving 5 bases between them. The CDR3 totals 13 residues.

This chain links TRBV5-6 with TRBJ2-2, with D unclear. V shed 1 base and J shed 4 bases, with 11 bases lying between them. Germline values: CDR1 SGHDT, CDR2 YYEEEE. This CDR3 has 15 residues. CDR3 residues: CASSLTADTTGELFF. The CDR3 DNA follows: TGTGCCAGCAGCTTGACGGCGGATACCACCGGGGAGCTGTTTTTT. Full variable domain (outside the CDR3, taken from reference TRBV5-6 and TRBJ2-2): DAGVTQSPTHLIKTRGQQVTLRCSPKSGHDTVSWYQQALGQGPQFIFQYYEEEERQRGNFPDRFSGHQFPNYSSELNVNALLLGDSALYLCASSLTADTTGELFFGEGSRLTVL.

This clonotype was detected ten times or more. The rearrangement links TRBV7-8 to TRBJ2-1; D gene uncertain. CDR1 and CDR2 from the germline V gene are SGHVS and FQNEAQ. The CDR3 contains 16 residues. V lost 1 base, J lost 0 bases, and 10 bases lay in between. The CDR3 sequence is CASSLGARSSYNEQFF. The CDR3 DNA sequence: TGTGCCAGCAGCTTAGGGGCGAGAAGCTCCTACAATGAGCAGTTCTTC.

The gene calls are TRBV15 and TRBJ2-7; 7 bases align to TRBD1. Germline V gene sequence: CDR1 LNHNV, CDR2 YYDKDF (reference sequence). After removal of 5 bases from V and 4 bases from J, the junction contained 11 bases not matched to a gene. The CDR3 has 15 amino acids. The CDR3 sequence: CATSGRQGFGYEQYF. The DNA of the CDR3 is TGTGCCACCAGCGGAAGACAGGGTTTTGGGTACGAGCAGTACTTC.

By frequency in the sample, this clonotype is medium-sized (0.01 to 0.1%). This chain joins TRBV12-3 or TRBV12-4 and TRBJ2-7; no clear D. There are 13 residues in the CDR3. V lost 7 bases, J lost 2 bases, and 12 bases lay in between. CDR3 residues: CASTKSRAYEQYF. The CDR3 DNA reads as TGTGCCAGCACCAAATCGAGAGCCTACGAGCAGTACTTC.

The chain has TRBV11-2 and TRBJ2-7, with TRBD2 matching over 10 bases. There are 17 residues in the CDR3. The trim removed 0 bases at V and 4 bases at J, leaving 9 bases unmatched. In germline, CDR1 is SGHAT, CDR2 FQNNGV. Here the CDR3 DNA reads TGTGCCAGCAGCTTAGAGCGGCTAGCGGGAGCAAAGTACGAGCAGTACTTC. It yields the protein CASSLERLAGAKYEQYF.

This clonotype was seen more than once but under ten times. The CDR3 loop reads CASSQDLAGGQYEQFF. CDR3 nucleotides: TGTGCCAGCAGCCAAGATCTAGCGGGAGGGCAGTATGAGCAGTTCTTC. The chain couples TRBV3-1 to TRBJ2-1, with 12 nucleotides matching TRBD2. The CDR3 has 16 amino acids. CDR1 and CDR2 (germline): LGHDT, YNNKEL (reference sequence). V dropped 0 bases and J dropped 8; count of bases not matched to a gene: 5.

In its sample, this clonotype was seen a few times. V and J are TRBV11-2 and TRBJ2-6, with TRBD1 as a possible D gene (6 bases). CDR3 size: 15 residues. With 5 bases removed from V and 2 bases from J, the gap between germline ends came to 10 bases. The germline gives CDR1 SGHAT, CDR2 FQNNGV. The CDR3 loop is CASSIGQPGANVLTF. CDR3 coding DNA: TGTGCCAGCAGCATCGGACAGCCTGGGGCCAACGTCCTGACTTTC.

The J gene is TRBJ1-1, the V gene TRBV7-8; D is ambiguous. V lost 1 base and J 3 bases, leaving 6 bases between the germline ends. Germline V gene lookup returns CDR1 SGHVS and CDR2 FQNEAQ. The CDR3 is 13 amino acids. The CDR3 sequence: CASSLVGDTEAFF. The CDR3 bases are TGTGCCAGCAGCTTAGTGGGAGACACTGAAGCTTTCTTT. Complete variable domain (other parts from reference TRBV7-8 and TRBJ1-1): GAGVSQSPRYKVAKRGQDVALRCDPISGHVSLFWYQQALGQGPEFLTYFQNEAQLDKSGLPSDRFFAERPEGSVSTLKIQRTQQEDSAVYLCASSLVGDTEAFFGQGTRLTVV.

The chain is built from TRBV11-1 and TRBJ2-1; tentative D call: TRBD1 (6 bases). In germline, CDR1 is SGHAT, CDR2 FQDESV (reference sequence). Trimming stripped 6 bases from V and 4 bases from J, with 22 bases between. The CDR3 loop spans 17 amino acids. For the CDR3, the DNA is TGTGCCAGCAGGGGGCCCGGGACACCTACTCAGTACAATGAGCAGTTCTTC. Translated, it gives CASRGPGTPTQYNEQFF.

The rearrangement joins TRBV5-6 to TRBJ2-1; 9 bases are a match to TRBD1. The CDR3 totals 12 residues. The V and J ends lost 5 bases and 16 bases, in that order; junction bases with no gene match: 10. Germline V gene lookup returns CDR1 SGHDT and CDR2 YYEEEE. CDR3 in amino acids: CASSLRRTGDFF. The CDR3 nucleotides read TGTGCCAGCAGTTTGCGCAGGACAGGGGATTTCTTC.

This clonotype was seen just once. The gene calls are TRBV11-2 and TRBJ1-6, with D uncertain. The CDR3 sequence is 12 residues long. V was pared by 5 bases and J by 5 bases, with 4 bases between. Germline CDR1 SGHAT, CDR2 FQNNGV. The CDR3 spells CASSPNNSPLHF. CDR3 sequence (DNA): TGTGCCAGCAGCCCTAATAATTCACCCCTCCACTTT.

The rearrangement links TRBV7-9 to TRBJ1-1; 11 bases agree with TRBD1. V was clipped by 2 bases and J by 0 bases; unmatched bases: 8. Germline V gives CDR1 SEHNR, CDR2 FQNEAQ (reference sequence). The CDR3 spans 18 residues. CDR3 sequence: CASSLYLGQGVMNTEAFF. CDR3 nucleotide sequence: TGTGCCAGCAGCTTATATCTGGGACAGGGGGTTATGAACACTGAAGCTTTCTTT.